These 18 T cell receptor beta chains originate from one sample sequenced in a study of shared clonotypes between healthy human individuals. Assay used: immunoSEQ multiplex PCR; TCRdb lists only in-frame clones, some missing. The sample has hundreds of thousands of clones; 96% are singletons. The sequencing input was naive CD4+ T cells sorted from blood. Subset denoted: CD45RA+ positively selected. These receptors were obtained from a woman in her twenties or thirties in good health.

The chain links TRBV5-1 to TRBJ2-5; TRBD2 aligns across 7 bases. The J call could be wrong; TRBJ2-7 is a better fit for the DNA end. Germline CDR1 SGHRS, CDR2 YFSETQ. This CDR3 has 14 amino acids. The CDR3 nucleotides read TGCGCCAGCGGAGCTTGGGCGGGAGCCCACGAGCAGTACTTC. It codes for CASGAWAGAHEQYF.

This clone appeared once. The chain links TRBV19 to TRBJ1-2, with D perhaps TRBD1 (6 bases). V lost 5 bases and J lost 4, with 8 bases in between. CDR3 length equals 12 residues. CDR1 and CDR2 (germline): LNHDA, SQIVND (reference sequence). The CDR3 region has the DNA TGTGCCAGTAGTGAGGACAGCTATGGCTACACCTTC. It is translated as CASSEDSYGYTF.

The chain links TRBV5-5 to TRBJ1-4; 11 bases line up with TRBD1. Germline CDR1 SGHKS, CDR2 YYEKEE (reference sequence). This CDR3 comprises 15 residues. With V trimmed by 3 bases and J by 7 bases, 5 bases remained unmatched. CDR3 DNA: TGTGCCAGCAGCTCCTCGGGACAGGGGGTTGAAAAACTGTTTTTT. Translation: CASSSSGQGVEKLFF. Looking up the rest from reference TRBV5-5 and TRBJ1-4 gives the full variable domain: DAGVTQSPTHLIKTRGQQVTLRCSPISGHKSVSWYQQVLGQGPQFIFQYYEKEERGRGNFPDRFSARQFPNYSSELNVNALLLGDSALYLCASSSSGQGVEKLFFGSGTQLSVL.

V and J are TRBV2 and TRBJ1-1; a possible D gene is TRBD1 (5 bases). The CDR3 contains 14 residues. Trimming stripped 7 bases from V and 3 bases from J, with 15 bases between. Germline lookup yields CDR1 SNHLY and CDR2 FYNNEI. CDR3 amino acids: CASIMTEIYTEAFF. CDR3 sequence (DNA): TGTGCCAGCATCATGACAGAGATCTACACTGAAGCTTTCTTT.

This chain uses TRBV11-2 with TRBJ2-7; 7 bases agree with TRBD2. After removal of 2 bases from V and 2 bases from J, the junction contained 3 bases not matched to a gene. The CDR3 totals 14 residues. Germline V gene data show CDR1 as SGHAT and CDR2 as FQNNGV. The CDR3 DNA reads as TGTGCCAGCAGCTTAAACGGACTAGCCTACGAGCAGTACTTC. It codes for CASSLNGLAYEQYF.

V is TRBV5-1 and J is TRBJ2-7, with 7 bases that match TRBD1. Germline V gene data show CDR1 as SGHRS and CDR2 as YFSETQ. CDR3 length: 16 amino acids. The J segment lost 0 bases and the V segment lost 0 bases, leaving 6 bases of the junction unmatched. In DNA form, the CDR3 reads TGCGCCAGCAGCTTGGGCCTTGACAGGGCCTCCTACGAGCAGTACTTC. This codes for CASSLGLDRASYEQYF.

The chain links TRBV6-5 to TRBJ1-4; tentative D call: TRBD1 (5 bases). Germline V gene lookup returns CDR1 MNHEY and CDR2 SVGAGI. CDR3 length: 15 residues. Trimming left V 2 bases short and J 7 bases short, with 14 bases between. CDR3: CASSYRAVGGEKLFF. The CDR3 DNA reads as TGTGCCAGCAGTTACCGAGCGGTGGGGGGTGAAAAACTGTTTTTT.

This chain links TRBV4-2 with TRBJ2-3; 10 bases are shared with TRBD2. CDR3 length: 17 residues. The J segment lost 5 bases and the V segment lost 0 bases, leaving 8 bases of the junction unmatched. Per germline, CDR1 LGHNA and CDR2 YNFKEQ. For the CDR3, the DNA is TGTGCCAGCAGCCAAGACCAAGGACTAGCGGAGAGAGATACGCAGTATTTT. It specifies CASSQDQGLAERDTQYF.

This rearrangement joins TRBV18 to TRBJ2-3; D assignment may be TRBD1 or TRBD2 (6 bases each). V lost 3 bases, J lost 7 bases, and 14 bases lay in between. The germline gives CDR1 KGHSH, CDR2 LQKENI. This CDR3 comprises 14 residues. CDR3 sequence: CASSPRGELNTQYF. The DNA of the CDR3 is TGTGCCAGCTCACCGAGGGGGGAGCTAAATACGCAGTATTTT.

The J gene is TRBJ2-3, the V gene TRBV27, with a tentative D call TRBD2 (5 bases). The CDR3 has 16 residues. Germline CDR1 is MNHEY and CDR2 is SMNVEV (reference sequence). The ends were cut back, 3 bases at V and 3 bases at J, with 16 bases in the middle. The CDR3 nucleotides are TGTGCCAGCAGTTTCGGCGGGTCTCGTAAAACAGATACGCAGTATTTT. This codes for CASSFGGSRKTDTQYF.

J is TRBJ1-6 and V is TRBV19, with TRBD1 matching over 8 bases. Germline trimming cut 7 bases from V and 13 bases from J; bases unmatched to any gene: 9. CDR1 LNHDA and CDR2 SQIVND come from the germline V gene (reference sequence). The CDR3 extends over 13 amino acids. CDR3 bases: TGTGCCAGTACAGGACAGGGTTTGTCGCCCCTCCACTTT. This gives the protein CASTGQGLSPLHF.

This chain uses TRBV19 with TRBJ2-2; possibly TRBD1 or TRBD2 for D (5 bases each). Trimming cost V 6 bases and J 4 bases, with 15 bases left between them. Germline CDR1 LNHDA, CDR2 SQIVND (reference sequence). CDR3 length: 15 residues. The CDR3 nucleotides are TGTGCCAGTAGGAGGGTCGGGACGAGCACCGGGGAGCTGTTTTTT. This encodes CASRRVGTSTGELFF.

The rearrangement joins TRBV5-1 to TRBJ2-3; 9 bases map to TRBD2. This CDR3 is built from 16 residues. In germline, CDR1 is SGHRS, CDR2 YFSETQ. V lost 4 bases, J lost 0 bases, and 6 bases stayed unmatched. CDR3 in DNA: TGCGCCAGCAGCGCCCAAGCGGGGGGTAGCACAGATACGCAGTATTTT. This codes for CASSAQAGGSTDTQYF.

The chain joins TRBV4-1 to TRBJ2-6; D unresolved. The V end lost 0 bases, the J end lost 1 base, and 13 bases lay between the germline ends. Germline V gives CDR1 MGHRA, CDR2 YSYEKL. The CDR3 contains 18 residues. CDR3 protein: CASSQDLLAASGANVLTF. In nucleotides, the CDR3 is TGCGCCAGCAGCCAAGATCTCCTCGCCGCTTCTGGGGCCAACGTCCTGACTTTC.

As regards this clone: The sample holds other DNA sequences that translate to the same CDR3. The rearrangement joins TRBV18 to TRBJ2-7; no definite D call. V was trimmed by 2 bases and J by 2 bases, leaving 4 bases between them. Germline CDR1 and CDR2: KGHSH and LQKENI. CDR3 size: 12 residues. CDR3 amino acids: CASSPTTYEQYF. The CDR3 DNA reads as TGTGCCAGCTCACCAACTACCTACGAGCAGTACTTC.

This rearrangement joins TRBV6-1 to TRBJ2-7, with D maybe TRBD1 (5 bases). This CDR3 has 11 amino acids. The germline gives CDR1 MNHNS, CDR2 SASEGT. V was trimmed by 7 bases and J by 3 bases, leaving 7 bases between them. Here the CDR3 reads CASKDNYEQYF. CDR3 bases: TGTGCCAGCAAGGACAACTACGAGCAGTACTTC.

The chain's CDR3 is CSVVGGGRTEAFF. In DNA, the CDR3 is TGCAGCGTTGTTGGTGGGGGCCGCACTGAAGCTTTCTTT. This chain joins TRBV29-1 and TRBJ1-1; possibly TRBD1 for D (6 bases). Germline V CDR1 and CDR2: SQVTM, ANQGSEA. Between the trimmed V and J ends, which lost 4 bases and 4 bases, there was a span of 13 bases. This CDR3 has 13 amino acids.

This chain links TRBV18 with TRBJ1-2; a possible D gene is TRBD1 (6 bases). The length of the CDR3 is 15 residues. The germline V and J ends were trimmed by 2 bases and 4 bases, with 14 bases remaining between them. Germline values: CDR1 KGHSH, CDR2 LQKENI. The CDR3 loop reads CASSPGQGIVYGYTF. The CDR3 nucleotides read TGTGCCAGCTCACCAGGGCAGGGGATTGTCTATGGCTACACCTTC. The full variable domain, its missing parts supplied by reference TRBV18 and TRBJ1-2, is NAGVMQNPRHLVRRRGQEARLRCSPMKGHSHVYWYRQLPEEGLKFMVYLQKENIIDESGMPKERFSAEFPKEGPSILRIQQVVRGDSAAYFCASSPGQGIVYGYTFGSGTRLTVV.